In this sample, the clone carrying this T cell receptor beta chain turned up a few times. Its target is not known. At the DNA level, this CDR3 is encoded by other sequences in the same sample as well. The entry originates in a study of OX40 agonist ivuxolimab in advanced cancers. For the study at large: People in dose escalation had one of these cancers: hepatocellular carcinoma, melanoma, renal cell or head and neck cancer. General study points: The work left the antigen specificity of expanded peripheral T cells undetermined. The CD4+ and CD8+ T cells in the blood had expanded clonally by week 6 at 0.1 to 3.0 mg/kg.

V gave up 5 bases and J gave up 2 bases; unmatched junction bases: 1. The CDR3 runs to 15 residues. Germline assignment: CDR1 SEHNR and CDR2 FQNEAQ (reference sequence). TCRdb's copy holds only in-frame clones and misses some; the assay was immunoSEQ multiplex PCR. This table holds 9,500 to 15,000 clones, about 83% found once. Blood got drawn at baseline, again on cycle 4 day 1, and then on cycle 7 day 1. The TCR comes from an adult with an advanced solid tumor such as melanoma, head and neck, liver or kidney cancer. The V call is TRBV7-9, the J call TRBJ2-6; 9 bases are a match to TRBD1. The sequences come from CD4+ or CD8+ T cells sorted from blood, collected in a trial of the OX40 agonist ivuxolimab. The CDR3 DNA reads as TGTGCCAGCAGCCGGACAGGGGCTGGGGCCAACGTCCTGACTTTC. Translation gives CASSRTGAGANVLTF.